Listed here is a single T cell receptor (beta chain). The sample is drawn from a study of T cell responses to AZD1222 COVID-19 vaccine. The CDR3 totals 12 residues. Germline V gene data show CDR1 as MNHEY and CDR2 as SVGEGT. The V end lost 6 bases, the J end lost 3 bases, and 8 bases lay between the germline ends. This table comes from immunoSEQ multiplex PCR, and its TCRdb copy is limited to in-frame clones, with some not included. The sample records around 130,000 clones, approximately 93% being singletons. This TCR came from an adult in good health. The chain joins TRBV6-2 or TRBV6-3 to TRBJ1-2; a possible D gene is TRBD1 (5 bases). Material: peripheral blood, obtained on day 0 of AZD1222 vaccination. CDR3 sequence (DNA): TGTGCCAGCAGCCAGGGTCACTATGGCTACACCTTC. Its translation: CASSQGHYGYTF.